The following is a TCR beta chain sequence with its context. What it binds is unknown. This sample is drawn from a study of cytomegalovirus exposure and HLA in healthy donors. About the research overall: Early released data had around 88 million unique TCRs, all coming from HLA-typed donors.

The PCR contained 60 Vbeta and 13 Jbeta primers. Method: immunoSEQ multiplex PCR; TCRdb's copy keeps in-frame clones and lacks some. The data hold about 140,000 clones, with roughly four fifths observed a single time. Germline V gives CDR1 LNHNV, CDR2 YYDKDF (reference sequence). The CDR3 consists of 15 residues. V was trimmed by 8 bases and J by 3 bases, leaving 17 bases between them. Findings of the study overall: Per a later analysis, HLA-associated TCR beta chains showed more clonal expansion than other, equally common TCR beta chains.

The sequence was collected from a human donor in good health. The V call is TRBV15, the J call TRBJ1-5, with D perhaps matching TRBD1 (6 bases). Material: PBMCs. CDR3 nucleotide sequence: TGTGCCACCGTATCAGGGGAAACCCTCAATCAGCCCCAGCATTTT. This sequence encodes CATVSGETLNQPQHF.